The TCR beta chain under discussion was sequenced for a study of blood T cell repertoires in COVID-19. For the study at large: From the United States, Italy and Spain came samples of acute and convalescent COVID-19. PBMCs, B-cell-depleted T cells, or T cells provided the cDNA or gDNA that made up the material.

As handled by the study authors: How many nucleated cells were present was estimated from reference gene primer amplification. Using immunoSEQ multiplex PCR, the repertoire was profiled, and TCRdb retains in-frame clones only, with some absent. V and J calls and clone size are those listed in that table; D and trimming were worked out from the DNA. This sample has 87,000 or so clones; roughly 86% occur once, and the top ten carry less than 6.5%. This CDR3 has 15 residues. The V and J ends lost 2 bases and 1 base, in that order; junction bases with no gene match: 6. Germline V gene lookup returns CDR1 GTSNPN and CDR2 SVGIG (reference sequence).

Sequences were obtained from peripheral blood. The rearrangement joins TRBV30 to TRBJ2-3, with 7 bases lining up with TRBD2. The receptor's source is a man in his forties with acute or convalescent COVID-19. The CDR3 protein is CAWSLLAEGTDTQYF. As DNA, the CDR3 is TGTGCCTGGAGTCTCCTAGCGGAGGGCACAGATACGCAGTATTTT.